This passage covers 8 T cell receptor beta chains from one sample sequenced in a study of blood T cell repertoires in COVID-19. Assay: immunoSEQ multiplex PCR; the TCRdb copy retains only in-frame clones and omits some. The top ten hold around 4.6% of the sample, which has about 330,000 clones, over 70% seen once. The sample was PBMCs or T cells enriched from blood (not recorded which). All receptors derive from a man aged 25 to 40 who had recovered from COVID-19.

This clone has just one count. This chain's CDR3 is CASRPGTGSSGNTIYF. CDR3 sequence (DNA): TGTGCCAGTAGACCAGGGACAGGTTCCTCTGGAAACACCATATATTTT. The chain carries TRBV19 and TRBJ1-3, with 8 bases lining up with TRBD1. The germline V gene encodes CDR1 LNHDA and CDR2 SQIVND (reference sequence). The junction had 7 bases not matched to a gene; V was cut back by 6 bases and J by 0 bases. CDR3 size: 16 residues. Full variable domain (missing parts from reference TRBV19 and TRBJ1-3): DGGITQSPKYLFRKEGQNVTLSCEQNLNHDAMYWYRQDPGQGLRLIYYSQIVNDFQKGDIAEGYSVSREKKESFPLTVTSAQKNPTAFYLCASRPGTGSSGNTIYFGEGSWLTVV.

The chain joins TRBV3-1 (or the pseudogene TRBV3-2) to TRBJ1-1, with TRBD1 as a possible D gene (5 bases). CDR3 length: 17 residues. The germline CDR1 and CDR2 sequences are LGHDT and YNNKEL (reference sequence). Trimming pared 0 bases from V and 2 bases from J, leaving 16 bases between. The CDR3 region is CASSQDNRRRINTEAFF. In DNA, the CDR3 is TGTGCCAGCAGCCAAGATAACAGGCGGCGGATCAACACTGAAGCTTTCTTT.

This chain connects TRBV6-5 to TRBJ2-1; no firm D call. Between the trimmed V and J ends, which lost 5 bases and 8 bases, there was a span of 13 bases. Germline V gives CDR1 MNHEY, CDR2 SVGAGI. CDR3 size: 13 residues. The CDR3 region is CASSPYPRYEQFF. The CDR3 DNA reads TGTGCCAGCAGTCCTTATCCCAGGTATGAGCAGTTCTTC.

The genes are TRBV19 and TRBJ1-5; TRBD1 might be the D (5 bases). This CDR3 region has 16 residues. Germline V CDR1 and CDR2: LNHDA, SQIVND (reference sequence). V was cut by 5 bases and J by 6 bases, with 20 bases left in between. The CDR3 reads CASSGWGMAFGQPQHF. The CDR3 bases are TGTGCCAGTAGTGGGTGGGGCATGGCTTTTGGTCAGCCCCAGCATTTT.

The chain joins TRBV7-3 to TRBJ2-1, with TRBD1 identical over 7 bases. Per the germline V gene, CDR1 is SGHTA and CDR2 is FQGTGA. V gave up 5 bases and J gave up 10 bases; unmatched junction bases: 5. This CDR3 comprises 12 residues. CDR3 DNA sequence: TGTGCCAGCAGCCAGACAGGGATCGAGCAGTTCTTC. Its translation: CASSQTGIEQFF.

This clone was seen once. The CDR3 DNA sequence: TGTGCCAGCAGCTTAGATCTGGACTCTCCGGGTCACGAGCAGTACTTC. This translates into CASSLDLDSPGHEQYF. The J gene is TRBJ2-7, the V gene TRBV11-2; D possibly corresponds to TRBD2 (5 bases). The CDR3 totals 16 residues. Germline CDR1 reads SGHAT; CDR2 reads FQNNGV. Deletions cut 0 bases from V and 5 bases from J, with 17 bases between.

The rearrangement uses TRBV28 and TRBJ1-6, with 10 bases matching TRBD1. Germline V lookup: CDR1 MDHEN, CDR2 SYDVKM. The CDR3 loop spans 16 amino acids. Unmatched junction bases numbered 6, after V lost 7 bases and J lost 3 bases. CDR3 protein: CASIIGTGVYNSPLHF. The CDR3 region has the DNA TGTGCCAGCATAATTGGGACAGGGGTCTATAATTCACCCCTCCACTTT. Supplemented by reference TRBV28 and TRBJ1-6, the full variable domain reads DVKVTQSSRYLVKRTGEKVFLECVQDMDHENMFWYRQDPGLGLRLIYFSYDVKMKEKGDIPEGYSVSREKKERFSLILESASTNQTSMYLCASIIGTGVYNSPLHFGNGTRLTVT.

The genes are TRBV5-3 and TRBJ2-1; D possibly corresponds to TRBD1 (5 bases). TRBV5-3 is labeled an ORF, and its function is uncertain. V shed 8 bases and J shed 4 bases, with 19 bases lying between them. This CDR3 is 15 amino acids long. Here the CDR3 DNA reads TGTGCCAGGACAGTCCCCATCCTTCTTTACAATGAGCAGTTCTTC. Translation: CARTVPILLYNEQFF.